This TCR beta chain originates from a study of T cell responses to AZD1222 COVID-19 vaccine. Points on this clone: Antigen specificity is unknown.

General study results and limits: All repertoire sampling was performed exclusively after the peak T cell response.

The CDR3 has 13 amino acids. The V end was cut by 7 bases, the J end by 0 bases, with 7 bases between. The V gene's germline CDR1 is MNHEY and CDR2 SVGAGI. The method was immunoSEQ multiplex PCR; TCRdb's version includes in-frame clones alone and lacks a portion of them. The sample has approximately 100,000 clones; around 90% are singletons. This TCR derives from an adult in good health. This chain connects TRBV6-5 to TRBJ1-3; D ambiguous. Specimen: peripheral blood, collected on day 0 of MenACWY control vaccination. DNA of the CDR3: TGTGCCAGCAAGGTGTCCTCTGGAAACACCATATATTTT. Residues: CASKVSSGNTIYF.